These 24 T cell receptor beta chains share one sample of origin, sequenced in a study of siplizumab effects on memory and regulatory T cells. Data came from immunoSEQ multiplex PCR; TCRdb stores just in-frame clones and leaves some out. The repertoire includes tens of thousands of clones, 96% of them detected once, and 0.025% to 0.035% sits in the top ten. Source material: naive CD4+ T cells sorted from blood. These receptors originate from a human donor in good health.

A remark on this clone: In the same sample, other DNA sequences code for this CDR3. V is TRBV27 and J is TRBJ2-2, with D perhaps being TRBD1 or TRBD2 (5 bases each). V dropped 8 bases and J dropped 9 bases, with 22 bases sitting between them. The germline V gene encodes CDR1 MNHEY and CDR2 SMNVEV (reference sequence). The CDR3 spans 15 residues. DNA of the CDR3: TGTGCCAGCCGTGGGGGTGGGGCTCCCGGGCGGGAGCTGTTTTTT. The encoded protein is CASRGGGAPGRELFF.

The DNA of the CDR3 is TGTGCCAGCAGCTTGACGTCCCCAAACACTGAAGCTTTCTTT. This sequence encodes CASSLTSPNTEAFF. The V call is TRBV5-6, the J call TRBJ1-1; D not resolved. Trimming removed 1 base from V and 2 bases from J, with 9 bases in between. Germline CDR1 is SGHDT and CDR2 is YYEEEE. The CDR3 loop spans 14 amino acids.

V and J are TRBV5-8 and TRBJ2-2; TRBD1 agrees at 10 bases. The junction had 6 bases not matched to a gene; V was cut back by 4 bases and J by 6 bases. The CDR3 is made up of 15 amino acids. CDR1 SGHTS and CDR2 YDEGEE come from the germline V gene. The CDR3 spells CASSPRDRGSGELFF. For the CDR3, the DNA is TGTGCCAGCAGCCCCAGGGACAGGGGATCCGGGGAGCTGTTTTTT.

The chain carries TRBV7-2 and TRBJ2-1; 11 bases are shared with TRBD2. Germline CDR1 reads SGHTA; CDR2 reads FQGNSA. With 0 bases clipped from V and 4 bases from J, the junction kept 2 bases outside the gene matches. The CDR3 length is 16 residues. The CDR3 is CASSLALAGGYNEQFF. The CDR3 DNA reads TGTGCCAGCAGCTTAGCGCTAGCGGGGGGTTACAATGAGCAGTTCTTC. Full variable domain (remainder filled in from reference TRBV7-2 and TRBJ2-1): GAGVSQSPSNKVTEKGKDVELRCDPISGHTALYWYRQSLGQGLEFLIYFQGNSAPDKSGLPSDRFSAERTGGSVSTLTIQRTQQEDSAVYLCASSLALAGGYNEQFFGPGTRLTVL.

The V and J genes are TRBV11-3 and TRBJ1-1; the D is unclear. V lost 3 bases to trimming and J lost 1 base, with 6 bases between them. The CDR3 contains 13 residues. The V gene's germline CDR1 is SGHNT and CDR2 YENEEA. CDR3 DNA sequence: TGTGCCAGCAGCTTTAGAGAGAACACTGAAGCTTTCTTT. Residues: CASSFRENTEAFF. The complete variable domain, with remaining parts taken from reference TRBV11-3 and TRBJ1-1, reads EAGVVQSPRYKIIEKKQPVAFWCNPISGHNTLYWYLQNLGQGPELLIRYENEEAVDDSQLPKDRFSAERLKGVDSTLKIQPAELGDSAVYLCASSFRENTEAFFGQGTRLTVV.

The chain couples TRBV7-9 to TRBJ1-2; a weak D match, TRBD1 (6 bases). The germline CDR1 and CDR2 sequences are SEHNR and FQNEAQ (reference sequence). V lost 7 bases to trimming and J lost 3 bases, with 12 bases between them. The CDR3 totals 13 residues. The CDR3 coding sequence is TGTGCCAGCACCCAGAGGGGGGACTATGGCTACACCTTC. It specifies CASTQRGDYGYTF.

The chain carries TRBV19 and TRBJ1-1; tentative D call: TRBD1 (6 bases). The CDR3 contains 15 residues. The germline V gene encodes CDR1 LNHDA and CDR2 SQIVND (reference sequence). Trimming left V 6 bases short and J 7 bases short, with 21 bases between. The CDR3 is CASRVGGQGNGEAFF. The CDR3 DNA sequence: TGTGCCAGTAGAGTCGGGGGGCAGGGGAACGGTGAAGCTTTCTTT.

V and J are TRBV19 and TRBJ1-2; TRBD1 agrees at 10 bases. This CDR3 has 14 amino acids. CDR1 and CDR2 from the germline V gene are LNHDA and SQIVND (reference sequence). J lost 5 bases, V lost 6 bases, and 6 bases had no gene match. CDR3 in amino acids: CASRGPGQGYGYTF. The CDR3 coding sequence is TGTGCCAGTAGAGGACCGGGACAGGGGTATGGCTACACCTTC.

The V call is TRBV7-8, the J call TRBJ1-1; D is perhaps TRBD1 (5 bases). The CDR3 is made up of 14 amino acids. Germline lookup yields CDR1 SGHVS and CDR2 FQNEAQ. The V and J ends lost 5 bases and 9 bases respectively, with 19 bases between them. This CDR3 reads CASSLSVGGGKAFF. CDR3 nucleotide sequence: TGTGCCAGCAGCCTTTCGGTGGGTGGGGGTAAAGCTTTCTTT. The full variable domain, with the rest looked up from reference TRBV7-8 and TRBJ1-1, is GAGVSQSPRYKVAKRGQDVALRCDPISGHVSLFWYQQALGQGPEFLTYFQNEAQLDKSGLPSDRFFAERPEGSVSTLKIQRTQQEDSAVYLCASSLSVGGGKAFFGQGTRLTVV.

This chain joins TRBV7-2 and TRBJ1-2; no clear D. The CDR3 is 11 residues long. Germline assignment: CDR1 SGHTA and CDR2 FQGNSA. The V end was cut by 3 bases, the J end by 4 bases, with 3 bases between. CDR3 in amino acids: CASSFSYGYTF. The CDR3 nucleotides read TGTGCCAGCAGCTTTAGCTATGGCTACACCTTC.

The chain links TRBV5-6 to TRBJ2-2; 9 nucleotides align to TRBD1. The V gene end was trimmed by 4 bases and the J gene end by 7 bases; junction bases not matched to a gene: 5. This CDR3 is 14 amino acids long. Per germline, CDR1 SGHDT and CDR2 YYEEEE. The CDR3, as DNA: TGTGCCAGCAGCCCCGGGACAGGGAACGGGGAGCTGTTTTTT. This codes for CASSPGTGNGELFF.

CDR3 sequence (DNA): TGTGCCAGTAGTATTCGGGGGCCGGGGCAGTCGAGAACTATCACAGATACGCAGTATTTT. Protein: CASSIRGPGQSRTITDTQYF. The chain links TRBV19 to TRBJ2-3; D could derive from TRBD1 or TRBD2 (6 bases each). The CDR3 totals 20 residues. Deletions cut 3 bases from V and 2 bases from J, with 27 bases between. From germline, CDR1 is LNHDA and CDR2 SQIVND (reference sequence).

The V gene is TRBV12-5, the J gene TRBJ1-5; D remains ambiguous. Per germline, CDR1 LGHNT and CDR2 FRNRAP. Trimming cost V 5 bases and J 3 bases, with 17 bases left between them. This CDR3 has 16 amino acids. CDR3 DNA sequence: TGTGCTAGTGGTATACGCTTGACACCCTCCAATCAGCCCCAGCATTTT. Amino acid sequence: CASGIRLTPSNQPQHF. Full variable domain (rest looked up from reference TRBV12-5 and TRBJ1-5): DARVTQTPRHKVTEMGQEVTMRCQPILGHNTVFWYRQTMMQGLELLAYFRNRAPLDDSGMPKDRFSAEMPDATLATLKIQPSEPRDSAVYFCASGIRLTPSNQPQHFGDGTRLSIL.

This sequence joins TRBV5-1 and TRBJ2-6; D unclear. This CDR3 region has 15 residues. The V end was cut by 4 bases, the J end by 4 bases, with 12 bases between. Germline V gene lookup returns CDR1 SGHRS and CDR2 YFSETQ. CDR3: CASSTTLSGANVLTF. CDR3 DNA: TGCGCCAGCAGCACGACACTTTCGGGGGCCAACGTCCTGACTTTC.

The V gene is TRBV7-3, the J gene TRBJ2-7; 7 bases fit TRBD2. Germline lookup yields CDR1 SGHTA and CDR2 FQGTGA. The CDR3 extends over 15 amino acids. The trim removed 2 bases at V and 1 base at J, leaving 5 bases unmatched. CDR3 coding DNA: TGTGCCAGCAGCTTAGTTGGCGGGGGATCCTACGAGCAGTACTTC. It specifies CASSLVGGGSYEQYF.

In regard to this clone: One junction end disagrees with the germline gene, perhaps due to a read error. The chain uses TRBV9 and TRBJ2-1, with TRBD2 matching 7 bases. CDR3 length: 15 amino acids. Germline V gene lookup returns CDR1 SGDLS and CDR2 YYNGEE. CDR3 protein: CASSFRDYSYNERFF. CDR3 sequence (DNA): TGTGCCAGCAGCTTCCGGGACTATTCCTACAATGAGCGGTTCTTC.

The table lists this clone with a count of one. This chain uses TRBV11-2 with TRBJ2-7; possibly TRBD1 for D (5 bases). Per the germline V gene, CDR1 is SGHAT and CDR2 is FQNNGV. The CDR3 contains 11 residues. With 5 bases removed from V and 7 bases from J, the gap between germline ends came to 9 bases. CDR3 sequence (DNA): TGTGCCAGCAGCCCCCACAGGGAGCAGTACTTC. This encodes CASSPHREQYF.

The CDR3 DNA reads as TGTGCCAGCAGTACGGGGCTCACTAATGAAAAACTGTTTTTT. Encoded protein: CASSTGLTNEKLFF. The chain has TRBV27 and TRBJ1-4, with TRBD1 as a possible D gene (5 bases). Germline lookup yields CDR1 MNHEY and CDR2 SMNVEV (reference sequence). The CDR3 consists of 14 residues. Trimming left V 5 bases short and J 2 bases short, with 9 bases between.

The gene calls are TRBV5-1 and TRBJ2-1; a weak D match, TRBD2 (6 bases). Germline loops: CDR1 SGHRS, CDR2 YFSETQ. CDR3 length: 14 residues. Trimming shortened V by 4 bases and J by 12 bases, and 20 bases separated the two germline ends. The CDR3 nucleotides are TGCGCCAGCAGCGCCTGGGGGGTGGTACCTAGGCAGTTCTTC. Translating gives CASSAWGVVPRQFF.

The chain has TRBV19 and TRBJ2-6, with D perhaps TRBD1 (5 bases). Germline V gene sequence: CDR1 LNHDA, CDR2 SQIVND (reference sequence). Trimming took off 3 bases at V and 4 bases at J, with 10 bases between the two ends. The CDR3 runs to 15 residues. The CDR3 region is CASSILGPGANVLTF. The CDR3 region has the DNA TGTGCCAGTAGTATTTTGGGGCCCGGGGCCAACGTCCTGACTTTC.

The chain carries TRBV2 and TRBJ2-5; TRBD2 is a possible D gene (5 bases). Trimming took off 6 bases at V and 2 bases at J, with 10 bases between the two ends. The CDR3 contains 13 residues. Germline lookup yields CDR1 SNHLY and CDR2 FYNNEI. CDR3 sequence (DNA): TGTGCCAGCAGGAGGGCGTTTCAAGAGACCCAGTACTTC. Translating gives CASRRAFQETQYF.

This chain uses TRBV7-9 with TRBJ2-5; D call uncertain. V lost 0 bases and J 5 bases, leaving 10 bases between the germline ends. The length of the CDR3 is 14 residues. In germline, CDR1 is SEHNR, CDR2 FQNEAQ (reference sequence). The DNA of the CDR3 is TGTGCCAGCAGCTTAGCGATGGGGTCCGAGACCCAGTACTTC. Amino acids: CASSLAMGSETQYF.

The J gene is TRBJ2-3, the V gene TRBV4-1, with 9 nucleotides matching TRBD2. Germline assignment: CDR1 MGHRA and CDR2 YSYEKL. Trimming at V came to 0 bases and at J to 0 bases, leaving 4 bases not matched to a gene. The CDR3 is 17 amino acids. The chain's CDR3 is CASSQDRAGGSTDTQYF. In DNA, the CDR3 is TGCGCCAGCAGCCAAGATCGGGCGGGGGGGAGCACAGATACGCAGTATTTT.

The V call is TRBV4-2, the J call TRBJ2-1; TRBD2 agrees at 9 bases. Trimming removed 0 bases from V and 12 bases from J; junction bases left unmatched: 9. Germline values: CDR1 LGHNA, CDR2 YNFKEQ. CDR3 size: 15 residues. The CDR3 region has the DNA TGTGCCAGCAGCCAAGATTTAGCGGGGGTTATGTTGCAGTTCTTC. It is translated as CASSQDLAGVMLQFF.